Below, one TCR beta chain is given with its context. The data belong to a study of blood T cell repertoires in COVID-19. Repertoires were generated with immunoSEQ multiplex PCR, while TCRdb's copy carries only in-frame clones and drops some. The table includes more than 95,000 clones, approximately 88% detected once. Germline V lookup: CDR1 LNHDA, CDR2 SQIVND (reference sequence). Trimming left V 7 bases short and J 0 bases short, with 15 bases between. The CDR3 spans 15 residues. This chain uses TRBV19 with TRBJ1-1; D is perhaps TRBD1 (5 bases). Specimen: peripheral blood. This TCR was sampled from a man aged 55 to 70 with acute or convalescent COVID-19. As DNA, the CDR3 is TGTGCCAGTATGGGGACTGCAACCATGAACACTGAAGCTTTCTTT. Its translation: CASMGTATMNTEAFF.